These 6 T cell receptor beta chains came from one sample sequenced in a study of cytomegalovirus exposure and HLA in healthy donors. The PCR ran on 60 Vbeta and 13 Jbeta primers. Sequencing was performed with immunoSEQ multiplex PCR; in TCRdb, only in-frame clones are kept and a portion is missing. The sample includes 210,000 or so clones, 70% to 85% of them seen just once. The material sequenced was PBMCs. These receptors all come from a woman in her forties in good health and CMV-seronegative.

The chain joins TRBV7-2 to TRBJ2-1; D is unresolved. The V gene lost 1 base and the J gene lost 7 bases, with 5 bases spanning the gap. This CDR3 has 12 amino acids. The V gene's germline CDR1 is SGHTA and CDR2 FQGNSA. CDR3 sequence reads: CASSLGSNEQFF. CDR3 sequence (DNA): TGTGCCAGCAGCTTAGGTTCGAATGAGCAGTTCTTC.

This clone was counted once. V gene TRBV15 combines with J gene TRBJ2-1, with D perhaps matching TRBD1 (6 bases). The V end lost 0 bases, the J end lost 8 bases, and 23 bases lay between the germline ends. The length of the CDR3 is 18 residues. CDR1 is LNHNV, CDR2 YYDKDF, per germline (reference sequence). CDR3 nucleotide sequence: TGTGCCACCAGCAGAGATCTACAGGGAGCCGGCTTTTTCTATGAGCAGTTCTTC. This translates into CATSRDLQGAGFFYEQFF.

The chain has TRBV7-9 and TRBJ2-3; TRBD2 matches at 11 bases. Trimming cost V 1 base and J 6 bases; bases outside gene matches: 6. The germline CDR1 and CDR2 sequences are SEHNR and FQNEAQ (reference sequence). CDR3 length: 16 amino acids. The CDR3 here is CASSLDLAGGPDTQYF. The CDR3 region has the DNA TGTGCCAGCAGCTTAGATTTAGCGGGGGGGCCCGATACGCAGTATTTT. The entire variable domain, with the rest obtained from reference TRBV7-9 and TRBJ2-3, is as follows: DTGVSQNPRHKITKRGQNVTFRCDPISEHNRLYWYRQTLGQGPEFLTYFQNEAQLEKSRLLSDRFSAERPKGSFSTLEIQRTEQGDSAMYLCASSLDLAGGPDTQYFGPGTRLTVL.

The chain carries TRBV5-1 and TRBJ2-1; weak D call: TRBD1 (5 bases). Per germline, CDR1 SGHRS and CDR2 YFSETQ. CDR3 length equals 15 residues. The ends were cut back, 6 bases at V and 1 base at J, with 14 bases in the middle. CDR3 loop: CASTVVPGSYNEQFF. In nucleotides, the CDR3 is TGCGCCAGCACGGTCGTCCCAGGGTCCTACAATGAGCAGTTCTTC.

This clone was found once. The chain combines TRBV7-9 with TRBJ1-2, with a weak D call TRBD1 (5 bases). Germline V CDR1 and CDR2: SEHNR, FQNEAQ (reference sequence). The CDR3 totals 14 residues. The ends were cut back, 0 bases at V and 4 bases at J, with 9 bases in the middle. The CDR3, as DNA: TGTGCCAGCAGCTTAGCGGACAACCGCTATGGCTACACCTTC. This translates into CASSLADNRYGYTF.

In nucleotides, the CDR3 is TGTGCCAGCAGCGCATCCGGGACAGCAAACTATGGCTACACCTTC. The encoded protein is CASSASGTANYGYTF. The chain combines TRBV7-2 with TRBJ1-2; 7 nucleotides match TRBD1. Trimming at V came to 5 bases and at J to 2 bases, leaving 8 bases not matched to a gene. The germline gives CDR1 SGHTA, CDR2 FQGNSA. The CDR3 extends over 15 amino acids.